These 17 T cell receptor beta chains were sequenced from one sample in a study of blood T cell repertoires in COVID-19. Clones were sequenced by immunoSEQ multiplex PCR, and TCRdb holds only the in-frame ones, with some missing. The sample yields 190,000 or so clones, approximately 86% seen once. Sample: peripheral blood. The origin of the receptors is a man aged 35-49 years with active or convalescent COVID-19.

The CDR3 sequence: CASSNRVNTEAFF. The CDR3 nucleotides read TGTGCCAGCAGCAACAGGGTGAACACTGAAGCTTTCTTT. The gene calls are TRBV7-3 and TRBJ1-1; weak D call: TRBD1 (6 bases). V was shortened by 5 bases and J by 0 bases, with 7 bases between the two germline ends. Germline V gives CDR1 SGHTA, CDR2 FQGTGA. This CDR3 comprises 13 residues.

The J gene is TRBJ2-1, the V gene TRBV7-2, with 12 bases identical to TRBD2. CDR3 length: 17 amino acids. V lost 1 base to trimming and J lost 5 bases; unmatched junction nucleotides: 6. The germline V gene has CDR1 SGHTA and CDR2 FQGNSA. Here the CDR3 DNA reads TGTGCCAGCAGCTTAGTTCGGCTAGCGGGGGGGAACAATGAGCAGTTCTTC. Its protein is CASSLVRLAGGNNEQFF.

In its sample, this clone was seen once. This rearrangement joins TRBV6-1 to TRBJ1-1; weak D call: TRBD1 (5 bases). Germline values: CDR1 MNHNS, CDR2 SASEGT. The CDR3 is made up of 13 amino acids. V lost 3 bases, J lost 1 base, and 6 bases lay in between. The CDR3 protein is CASSDRANTEAFF. CDR3 DNA: TGTGCCAGCAGTGACAGGGCGAACACTGAAGCTTTCTTT.

The genes are TRBV7-9 and TRBJ2-7, with 12 bases matching TRBD2. The CDR3 length is 14 residues. V was pared by 5 bases and J by 2 bases, with 1 base of the junction left unmatched. Germline CDR1 and CDR2: SEHNR and FQNEAQ (reference sequence). Here the CDR3 DNA reads TGTGCCAGCAGCGGGACTAGCGGGCCCTACGAGCAGTACTTC. This gives the protein CASSGTSGPYEQYF.

The gene calls are TRBV18 and TRBJ1-2, with 7 nucleotides matching TRBD1. In germline, CDR1 is KGHSH, CDR2 LQKENI. The CDR3 has 15 residues. V shed 6 bases and J 1 base; nucleotides not matched to a gene: 8. The DNA for the CDR3 is TGTGCCAGCTCCCCTAACAGGGGCAATAACTATGGCTACACCTTC. Amino acid sequence: CASSPNRGNNYGYTF.

This clone was seen only once. V is TRBV5-8 and J is TRBJ1-4; D is undetermined. Deletions cut 4 bases from V and 4 bases from J, with 11 bases between. CDR3 length: 14 residues. Germline CDR1 is SGHTS and CDR2 is YDEGEE. The CDR3 here is CASSRRVHNEKLFF. CDR3 DNA: TGTGCCAGCAGCCGGCGGGTGCATAATGAAAAACTGTTTTTT. Based on the CDR3 plus reference TRBV5-8 and TRBJ1-4, the full variable domain is EAGVTQSPTHLIKTRGQQATLRCSPISGHTSVYWYQQALGLGLQFLLWYDEGEERNRGNFPPRFSGRQFPNYSSELNVNALELEDSALYLCASSRRVHNEKLFFGSGTQLSVL.

CDR3 sequence: CASRGTENYGYTF. The DNA for the CDR3 is TGTGCCAGCAGGGGGACAGAAAACTATGGCTACACCTTC. V gene TRBV2 combines with J gene TRBJ1-2; 7 positions agree with TRBD1. The V segment lost 6 bases and the J segment 2 bases; nucleotides outside the gene matches: 3. Germline CDR1 reads SNHLY; CDR2 reads FYNNEI. This CDR3 spans 13 amino acids.

This sequence joins TRBV30 and TRBJ1-2; D possibly corresponds to TRBD1 (5 bases). Trimming took off 1 base at V and 0 bases at J, with 9 bases between the two ends. The CDR3 loop spans 14 amino acids. CDR1 GTSNPN and CDR2 SVGIG come from the germline V gene (reference sequence). CDR3: CAWSEQVANYGYTF. The CDR3 DNA follows: TGTGCCTGGAGTGAACAGGTAGCTAACTATGGCTACACCTTC.

The gene calls are TRBV4-1 and TRBJ1-4; D is ambiguous. V was cut by 4 bases and J by 0 bases, with 12 bases left in between. The germline CDR1 and CDR2 sequences are MGHRA and YSYEKL. This CDR3 is 16 amino acids long. CDR3 region: CASSRIPVATNEKLFF. DNA of the CDR3: TGCGCCAGCAGCCGAATACCGGTCGCAACTAATGAAAAACTGTTTTTT.

This clone appeared once. V and J are TRBV5-1 and TRBJ2-5; 12 bases map to TRBD1. The trim removed 3 bases at V and 3 bases at J, leaving 9 bases unmatched. This CDR3 has 17 residues. The germline gives CDR1 SGHRS, CDR2 YFSETQ. This CDR3 is CASSSDGTGGVEETQYF. The CDR3 DNA reads as TGCGCCAGCAGCTCGGACGGGACAGGGGGCGTAGAAGAGACCCAGTACTTC.

The chain has TRBV5-4 and TRBJ2-7, with TRBD1 matching 8 bases. The J segment lost 5 bases and the V segment lost 2 bases, leaving 6 bases of the junction unmatched. CDR3 length: 14 amino acids. Germline V gives CDR1 SGHNT, CDR2 YYREEE (reference sequence). The DNA of the CDR3 is TGTGCCAGCAGCTTAAGGACAGGGAAGCACGAGCAGTACTTC. Translating gives CASSLRTGKHEQYF.

The chain is built from TRBV2 and TRBJ2-2; TRBD1 might be the D (6 bases). V gave up 6 bases and J gave up 0 bases, with 11 bases separating them. The germline gives CDR1 SNHLY, CDR2 FYNNEI. This CDR3 has 15 amino acids. The DNA of the CDR3 is TGTGCCAGCAGGAATGACAGGCCGAACACCGGGGAGCTGTTTTTT. It encodes CASRNDRPNTGELFF.

V and J are TRBV5-5 and TRBJ1-4; 8 nucleotides agree with TRBD1. J gave up 10 bases and V 0 bases, and 8 bases lay outside the gene matches. The CDR3 contains 15 residues. Germline-derived CDR1 and CDR2 are SGHKS and YYEKEE (reference sequence). CDR3 residues: CASSLGEQGVAKLFF. The DNA for the CDR3 is TGTGCCAGCAGCTTGGGGGAACAGGGGGTCGCAAAACTGTTTTTT.

The rearrangement links TRBV3-1 (or the pseudogene TRBV3-2) to TRBJ2-7; D ambiguous. The CDR3 extends over 13 amino acids. Germline V gene lookup returns CDR1 LGHDT and CDR2 YNNKEL (reference sequence). V was cut by 4 bases and J by 0 bases, with 7 bases left in between. The CDR3 coding sequence is TGTGCCAGCAGCCCGGCTAGCTCCTACGAGCAGTACTTC. Its translation is CASSPASSYEQYF.

The chain joins TRBV5-6 to TRBJ1-5; the D gene is possibly TRBD1 (5 bases). Germline assignment: CDR1 SGHDT and CDR2 YYEEEE. With 2 bases removed from V and 4 bases from J, the gap between germline ends came to 13 bases. The CDR3 covers 15 residues. The CDR3 protein is CASSLRFRVNQPQHF. As DNA, the CDR3 is TGTGCCAGCAGCTTAAGGTTCAGGGTGAATCAGCCCCAGCATTTT.

The chain recombines TRBV3-1 (or the pseudogene TRBV3-2) with TRBJ1-4; tentative D call: TRBD1 (6 bases). Germline CDR1 reads LGHDT; CDR2 reads YNNKEL (reference sequence). This CDR3 is built from 14 residues. V was clipped by 5 bases and J by 8 bases, with 15 bases between them. The CDR3 sequence is CASSGLQGEEKLFF. In nucleotides, the CDR3 is TGTGCCAGCAGCGGTCTACAGGGAGAGGAAAAACTGTTTTTT.

This chain connects TRBV27 to TRBJ1-6; D is unclear. Trimming stripped 1 base from V and 0 bases from J, with 13 bases between. Germline assignment: CDR1 MNHEY and CDR2 SMNVEV (reference sequence). This CDR3 is 18 amino acids long. The CDR3 DNA reads as TGTGCCAGCAGTTTATTTTCTGACAAACGCTCCTATAATTCACCCCTCCACTTT. This encodes CASSLFSDKRSYNSPLHF.